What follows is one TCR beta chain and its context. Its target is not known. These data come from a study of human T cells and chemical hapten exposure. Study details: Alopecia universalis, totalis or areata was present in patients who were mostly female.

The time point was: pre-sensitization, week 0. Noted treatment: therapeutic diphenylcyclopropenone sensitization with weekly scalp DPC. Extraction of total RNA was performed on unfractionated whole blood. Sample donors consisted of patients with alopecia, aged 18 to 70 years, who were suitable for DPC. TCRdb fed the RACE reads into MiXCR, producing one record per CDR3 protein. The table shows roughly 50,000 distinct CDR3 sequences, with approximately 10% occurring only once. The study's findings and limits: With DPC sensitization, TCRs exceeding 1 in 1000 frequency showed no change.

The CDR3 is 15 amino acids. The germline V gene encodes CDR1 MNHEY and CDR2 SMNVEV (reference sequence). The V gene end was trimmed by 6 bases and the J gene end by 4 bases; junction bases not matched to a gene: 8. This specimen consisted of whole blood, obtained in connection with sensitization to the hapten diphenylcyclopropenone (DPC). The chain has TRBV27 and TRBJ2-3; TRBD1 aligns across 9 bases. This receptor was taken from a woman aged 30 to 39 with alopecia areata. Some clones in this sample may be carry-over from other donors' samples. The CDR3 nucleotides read TGTGCCAGCAGCCGAAACAGGGGGCGCCCAGATACGCAGTATTTT. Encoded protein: CASSRNRGRPDTQYF.